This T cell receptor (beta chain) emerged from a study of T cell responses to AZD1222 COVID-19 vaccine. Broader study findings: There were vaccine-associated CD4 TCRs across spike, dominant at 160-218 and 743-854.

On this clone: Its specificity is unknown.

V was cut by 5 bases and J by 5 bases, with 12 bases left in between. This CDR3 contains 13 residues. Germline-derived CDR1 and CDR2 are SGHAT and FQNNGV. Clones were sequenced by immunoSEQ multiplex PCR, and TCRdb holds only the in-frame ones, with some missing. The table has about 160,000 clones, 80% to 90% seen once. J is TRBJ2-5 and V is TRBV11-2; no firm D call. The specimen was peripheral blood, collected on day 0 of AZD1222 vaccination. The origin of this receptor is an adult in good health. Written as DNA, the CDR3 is TGTGCCAGCAGCCGAAATAATGGTGAGACCCAGTACTTC. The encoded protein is CASSRNNGETQYF.